The next 29 T cell receptor beta chains were all read from a single sample in a study of identical twins. Each CDR3 protein gets one entry after TCRdb re-called the 5' RACE reads with MiXCR. The profile shows about 240,000 distinct CDR3 sequences, approximately 11% of them singletons. A further study also used this sample, focusing on yellow fever vaccine responses in identical twins.

What was sequenced was memory (CD45RO+) T cells sorted from blood. The receptors stem from a woman aged 18-29 years in good health.

V and J are TRBV10-3 and TRBJ1-1; 7 nucleotides match TRBD1. V lost 5 bases, J lost 6 bases, and 6 bases stayed unmatched. The germline gives CDR1 ENHRY, CDR2 SYGVKD. The CDR3 length is 13 residues. In DNA, the CDR3 is TGTGCCATCAGTCCCACCCAGGGGGCTGAAGCTTTCTTT. Its protein product is CAISPTQGAEAFF.

The chain links TRBV20-1 to TRBJ2-1; 7 nucleotides agree with TRBD2. This CDR3 region has 16 residues. From germline, CDR1 is DFQATT and CDR2 SNEGSKA (reference sequence). Losses at the gene ends were 4 bases for V and 5 bases for J; bases not matched to a gene: 14. This CDR3 is CSANSRTRTLDNEQFF. The CDR3 bases are TGCAGTGCTAACTCCCGGACTAGGACACTCGACAATGAGCAGTTCTTC.

This clonotype was detected many times. The chain links TRBV7-2 to TRBJ1-5; D is undetermined. CDR3 length: 13 amino acids. V was trimmed by 4 bases and J by 5 bases, leaving 9 bases between them. CDR1 SGHTA and CDR2 FQGNSA come from the germline V gene. CDR3 in DNA: TGTGCCAGCAGCTCCCTGGCTTATCAGCCCCAGCATTTT. Its translation: CASSSLAYQPQHF. The full variable domain, its missing parts supplied by reference TRBV7-2 and TRBJ1-5, is GAGVSQSPSNKVTEKGKDVELRCDPISGHTALYWYRQSLGQGLEFLIYFQGNSAPDKSGLPSDRFSAERTGGSVSTLTIQRTQQEDSAVYLCASSSLAYQPQHFGDGTRLSIL.

This clonotype is categorized as medium-sized (0.01 to 0.1%). V and J are TRBV5-1 and TRBJ2-3; 8 bases match TRBD1. V lost 1 base, J lost 6 bases, and 7 bases stayed unmatched. CDR1 and CDR2 (germline): SGHRS, YFSETQ. This CDR3 is built from 15 residues. DNA for the CDR3: TGCGCCAGCAGCTTGCCAGGGGGCGATTCGGATACGCAGTATTTT. This translates into CASSLPGGDSDTQYF.

This clonotype came up many times. The chain is built from TRBV20-1 and TRBJ2-3, with no clear D. Germline V gene lookup returns CDR1 DFQATT and CDR2 SNEGSKA (reference sequence). The CDR3 runs 13 residues. The V gene lost 3 bases and the J gene lost 2 bases, with 9 bases spanning the gap. The CDR3 nucleotides are TGCAGTGCTAGTGTTTCCAACACAGATACGCAGTATTTT. Translation gives CSASVSNTDTQYF.

This clonotype was detected ten times or more. The chain combines TRBV6-5 with TRBJ1-6; D is uncertain. V was cut by 6 bases and J by 9 bases, with 9 bases left in between. Germline-derived CDR1 and CDR2 are MNHEY and SVGAGI. The CDR3 length is 12 residues. The CDR3 nucleotides are TGTGCCAGCAGAGGTCTAAGTTCACCCCTCCACTTT. Translated, it gives CASRGLSSPLHF.

This clonotype showed up just a few times. The chain recombines TRBV2 with TRBJ2-3; the D gene is possibly TRBD2 (5 bases). Germline CDR1 and CDR2: SNHLY and FYNNEI. V gave up 6 bases and J gave up 1 base, with 8 bases separating them. This CDR3 is built from 13 residues. Here the CDR3 DNA reads TGTGCCAGCAGCGGGGTCGGCACAGATACGCAGTATTTT. Residues: CASSGVGTDTQYF.

This clonotype has more than one count but fewer than ten. This chain uses TRBV5-1 with TRBJ2-3; D is unclear. The V end lost 3 bases, the J end lost 3 bases, and 8 bases lay between the germline ends. Germline-derived CDR1 and CDR2 are SGHRS and YFSETQ. The CDR3 has 13 amino acids. The CDR3 sequence is CASSSILTDTQYF. In nucleotides, the CDR3 is TGCGCCAGCAGCTCCATACTGACAGATACGCAGTATTTT.

This chain connects TRBV5-1 to TRBJ1-2, with 9 bases aligning to TRBD1. Germline CDR1 and CDR2: SGHRS and YFSETQ. V was clipped by 5 bases and J by 7 bases; unmatched bases: 6. The CDR3 spans 13 residues. The CDR3 DNA sequence: TGCGCCAGCAGTCGGACAGGGGAGGTTGGCTACACCTTC. Amino acids: CASSRTGEVGYTF.

This clonotype was counted only a few times. The chain combines TRBV5-1 with TRBJ2-7, with TRBD2 matching over 8 bases. The trim removed 4 bases at V and 4 bases at J, leaving 13 bases unmatched. Germline V gene data show CDR1 as SGHRS and CDR2 as YFSETQ. This CDR3 is built from 16 residues. The CDR3 loop is CASSETLWTSRYEQYF. CDR3 sequence (DNA): TGCGCCAGCAGCGAAACCCTCTGGACTAGCCGGTACGAGCAGTACTTC.

This clonotype was seen many times. V and J are TRBV5-1 and TRBJ2-2; possible D gene TRBD2, 5 bases. The CDR3 is 16 amino acids. The ends were cut back, 0 bases at V and 2 bases at J, with 11 bases in the middle. CDR1 is SGHRS, CDR2 YFSETQ, per germline. The CDR3 DNA reads as TGCGCCAGCAGCTTGGTCGCGGGTAGTAACACCGGGGAGCTGTTTTTT. Residues: CASSLVAGSNTGELFF. The variable domain in full, with the rest retrieved from reference TRBV5-1 and TRBJ2-2, is KAGVTQTPRYLIKTRGQQVTLSCSPISGHRSVSWYQQTPGQGLQFLFEYFSETQRNKGNFPGRFSGRQFSNSRSEMNVSTLELGDSALYLCASSLVAGSNTGELFFGEGSRLTVL.

The chain couples TRBV6-1 to TRBJ2-5; D is tentatively TRBD1 or TRBD2 (5 bases each). Trimming stripped 6 bases from V and 5 bases from J, with 22 bases between. This CDR3 has 16 residues. Germline V CDR1 and CDR2: MNHNS, SASEGT. CDR3 nucleotides: TGTGCCAGCAGAGTGAGCCATGGGGGTCTCGAGGAGACCCAGTACTTC. This gives the protein CASRVSHGGLEETQYF.

This clonotype was found a few times. The chain is built from TRBV11-2 and TRBJ2-6; D is unresolved. This CDR3 is 18 amino acids long. The V end was cut by 5 bases, the J end by 2 bases, with 19 bases between. The germline CDR1 and CDR2 sequences are SGHAT and FQNNGV. The CDR3 here is CASSPQSWVLTGANVLTF. The CDR3, as DNA: TGTGCCAGCAGCCCCCAAAGTTGGGTTCTTACTGGGGCCAACGTCCTGACTTTC.

The genes are TRBV19 and TRBJ2-7; 11 nucleotides match TRBD2. The J segment lost 3 bases and the V segment lost 8 bases, leaving 3 bases of the junction unmatched. The CDR3 spans 13 residues. Germline CDR1 is LNHDA and CDR2 is SQIVND (reference sequence). In DNA, the CDR3 is TGTGCCAGTGTGGGGACTAGCGGCTACGAGCAGTACTTC. Its translation: CASVGTSGYEQYF. The whole variable domain, remainder taken from reference TRBV19 and TRBJ2-7, is DGGITQSPKYLFRKEGQNVTLSCEQNLNHDAMYWYRQDPGQGLRLIYYSQIVNDFQKGDIAEGYSVSREKKESFPLTVTSAQKNPTAFYLCASVGTSGYEQYFGPGTRLTVT.

Remarks on this clonotype: This may be a read error, as it is one base from a much larger clone. The J gene is TRBJ2-7, the V gene TRBV28, with D possibly matching TRBD2 (6 bases). From germline, CDR1 is MDHEN and CDR2 SYDVKM. V was shortened by 2 bases and J by 0 bases, with 17 bases between the two germline ends. The CDR3 totals 17 residues. CDR3 amino acids: CASSLNLRRETSYEQYF. The CDR3 bases are TGTGCCAGCAGTTTAAATCTCCGGAGGGAGACCTCCTACGAGCAGTACTTC.

The chain has TRBV29-1 and TRBJ2-5; no reliable D call. V shed 4 bases and J shed 0 bases, with 9 bases lying between them. CDR1 is SQVTM and CDR2 is ANQGSEA in the germline V gene. This CDR3 has 13 residues. CDR3 in amino acids: CSVVVGNQETQYF. In DNA, the CDR3 is TGCAGCGTTGTTGTCGGTAACCAAGAGACCCAGTACTTC.

This clonotype was counted between two and nine times. The rearrangement joins TRBV3-1 to TRBJ2-1; 15 bases fit TRBD2. This CDR3 is 17 amino acids long. The trim removed 3 bases at V and 12 bases at J, leaving 12 bases unmatched. Germline V gene lookup returns CDR1 LGHDT and CDR2 YNNKEL (reference sequence). CDR3 DNA sequence: TGTGCCAGCAGCCAGAGGACTAGCGGGAGGGCCGGCTTCGGGCAGTTCTTC. Amino acids: CASSQRTSGRAGFGQFF.

The rearrangement joins TRBV6-1 to TRBJ1-2; D is possibly TRBD1 (5 bases). The CDR3 is 14 amino acids. Trimming stripped 6 bases from V and 6 bases from J, with 17 bases between. Looked up from germline, CDR1 is MNHNS and CDR2 is SASEGT. In nucleotides, the CDR3 is TGTGCCAGCAGCAGAGACCGGGACCAAAATGGCTACACCTTC. It encodes CASSRDRDQNGYTF.

In its sample, this clonotype was seen a few times. In DNA form, the CDR3 reads TGTGCCAGCAGTTTACCCCTCACGGCCTCTGGGGCCAACGTCCTGACTTTC. Amino acids: CASSLPLTASGANVLTF. The chain joins TRBV28 to TRBJ2-6; D uncertain. The germline gives CDR1 MDHEN, CDR2 SYDVKM. The germline V and J ends were trimmed by 2 bases and 0 bases, with 11 bases remaining between them. The CDR3 has 17 amino acids.

This clonotype has a count of ten or more. The V and J genes are TRBV11-2 and TRBJ2-1; 10 nucleotides agree with TRBD2. Looked up from germline, CDR1 is SGHAT and CDR2 is FQNNGV. CDR3 size: 16 residues. V was pared by 5 bases and J by 2 bases, with 6 bases of the junction left unmatched. The CDR3 reads CASSPRLAGPYNEQFF. The CDR3 DNA reads TGTGCCAGCAGCCCCAGACTAGCGGGTCCCTACAATGAGCAGTTCTTC.

The V call is TRBV20-1, the J call TRBJ2-3; D is uncertain. Between the trimmed V and J ends, which lost 3 bases and 2 bases, there was a span of 9 bases. Germline V gene sequence: CDR1 DFQATT, CDR2 SNEGSKA (reference sequence). The CDR3 is 13 residues long. The CDR3 DNA reads TGCAGTGCTAGGTCACACCACACAGATACGCAGTATTTT. It yields the protein CSARSHHTDTQYF.

J is TRBJ1-2 and V is TRBV28, with D perhaps matching TRBD1 (6 bases). The CDR3 sequence is 14 residues long. CDR1 and CDR2 from the germline V gene are MDHEN and SYDVKM. Trimming stripped 3 bases from V and 7 bases from J, with 15 bases between. CDR3 protein: CASSFSTHRVGYTF. In DNA form, the CDR3 reads TGTGCCAGCAGTTTCTCAACTCACAGGGTTGGCTACACCTTC.

The gene calls are TRBV6-1 and TRBJ2-7; D is unresolved. Trimming took 7 bases from V and 5 from J, leaving 15 bases between them. In germline, CDR1 is MNHNS, CDR2 SASEGT. The CDR3 has 13 residues. The chain's CDR3 is CASNSGRLHEQYF. The CDR3 region has the DNA TGTGCCAGCAACTCCGGCAGGTTACACGAGCAGTACTTC.

The V and J genes are TRBV20-1 and TRBJ2-1; the match to TRBD1 covers 7 bases. Germline V gives CDR1 DFQATT, CDR2 SNEGSKA (reference sequence). This CDR3 is 12 amino acids long. The trim removed 6 bases at V and 13 bases at J, leaving 12 bases unmatched. The DNA of the CDR3 is TGCAGTGCCATCGAGGGACAGAACATTCAGTTCTTC. Translation: CSAIEGQNIQFF.

The chain couples TRBV20-1 to TRBJ2-3; TRBD2 agrees at 7 bases. V lost 8 bases and J lost 4; bases outside the gene matches: 6. Germline values: CDR1 DFQATT, CDR2 SNEGSKA (reference sequence). This CDR3 region has 12 residues. CDR3 DNA: TGCAGTTACAGACTAGCTGCAGATACGCAGTATTTT. It is translated as CSYRLAADTQYF.

Ten or more counts support this clonotype. The chain is built from TRBV6-4 and TRBJ2-3, with 7 bases fitting TRBD2. Germline loops: CDR1 MRHNA, CDR2 SNTAGT. The CDR3 loop spans 15 amino acids. V trimming: 2 bases; J trimming: 5 bases; junction bases outside the gene matches: 7. The DNA of the CDR3 is TGTGCCAGCAGTGACGGGACTACCTCCTTAGATACGCAGTATTTT. It codes for CASSDGTTSLDTQYF.

The chain couples TRBV7-2 to TRBJ2-7, with 9 nucleotides matching TRBD2. The CDR3 loop spans 16 amino acids. Germline V gene lookup returns CDR1 SGHTA and CDR2 FQGNSA. V lost 2 bases, J lost 2 bases, and 7 bases stayed unmatched. The CDR3 protein is CASSLRTSVVTYEQYF. In DNA form, the CDR3 reads TGTGCCAGCAGCTTAAGGACTAGCGTGGTTACCTACGAGCAGTACTTC.

The chain links TRBV4-3 to TRBJ2-7; D call uncertain. Germline assignment: CDR1 LGHNA and CDR2 YSLEER. Trimming removed 1 base at V and 6 bases at J, with 10 bases between. The CDR3 has 13 residues. CDR3 protein: CASSQGPGGEQYF. The DNA for the CDR3 is TGCGCCAGCAGCCAAGGGCCTGGCGGCGAGCAGTACTTC.

The chain links TRBV29-1 to TRBJ1-2, with D perhaps matching TRBD1 (5 bases). This CDR3 is built from 12 residues. Germline values: CDR1 SQVTM, CDR2 ANQGSEA. Trimming removed 7 bases from V and 10 bases from J, with 19 bases in between. The CDR3 DNA reads as TGCAGCGCCAACGGGGCGCTTGGATACTACACCTTC. Translating gives CSANGALGYYTF.